This TCR beta chain was obtained from a study of identical twins. TCRdb used MiXCR to reprocess the 5' RACE reads, holding one entry per CDR3 protein. Of around 680,000 distinct CDR3 sequences in the sample, 8.6% were seen once. Germline CDR1 reads SGHNT; CDR2 reads YYREEE (reference sequence). The V segment lost 2 bases and the J segment 4 bases; nucleotides outside the gene matches: 7. The CDR3 spans 17 residues. Another study also made use of these data, one on yellow fever vaccine responses in identical twins.

The sequence came from a woman aged 18-29 years in good health. This rearrangement joins TRBV5-4 to TRBJ2-6; TRBD1 matches 9 bases. Specimen: PBMCs. The CDR3 sequence: CASSFPGQGFGANVLTF. The CDR3 nucleotides read TGTGCCAGCAGCTTCCCGGGACAGGGCTTCGGGGCCAACGTCCTGACTTTC.